The 18 T cell receptor beta chains given below trace back to one sample, sequenced in a study of cytomegalovirus exposure and HLA in healthy donors. Researchers ran the PCR with 60 Vbeta and 13 Jbeta primers. Sequencing used immunoSEQ multiplex PCR; TCRdb keeps in-frame clones, though not all of them. This specimen shows about 100,000 clones; the ten leading clones hold around 0.59%. The sample consisted of PBMCs. Every receptor here comes from a man between 45 and 60 years old in good health and CMV-seronegative.

The chain joins TRBV4-2 to TRBJ2-1, with unresolved D. CDR1 and CDR2 from the germline V gene are LGHNA and YNFKEQ. Between the trimmed V and J ends, which lost 0 bases and 10 bases, there was a span of 10 bases. The CDR3 covers 13 residues. The CDR3 here is CASSQDRVGEQFF. DNA for the CDR3: TGTGCCAGCAGCCAAGATCGGGTCGGGGAGCAGTTCTTC.

The gene calls are TRBV29-1 and TRBJ1-1, with a tentative D call TRBD1 (5 bases). V was cut by 7 bases and J by 5 bases, with 14 bases left in between. In germline, CDR1 is SQVTM, CDR2 ANQGSEA. CDR3 size: 12 residues. This chain's CDR3 is CSAGREGTEAFF. DNA for the CDR3: TGCAGCGCTGGGAGGGAGGGGACTGAAGCTTTCTTT.

The chain couples TRBV9 to TRBJ2-7; D possibly corresponds to TRBD2 (6 bases). V dropped 4 bases and J dropped 0 bases, with 11 bases sitting between them. The CDR3 is 14 amino acids. The germline CDR1 and CDR2 sequences are SGDLS and YYNGEE. CDR3 protein: CASSYSGDSYEQYF. As DNA, the CDR3 is TGTGCCAGCAGCTATAGCGGAGACTCCTACGAGCAGTACTTC.

The J gene is TRBJ1-2, the V gene TRBV6-5; TRBD1 agrees at 9 bases. The CDR3 totals 15 residues. The V gene's germline CDR1 is MNHEY and CDR2 SVGAGI. Unmatched junction bases numbered 13, after V lost 6 bases and J lost 8 bases. CDR3 sequence: CASRTSGTGFGGYTF. Written as DNA, the CDR3 is TGTGCCAGCAGGACGTCGGGGACAGGGTTTGGGGGCTACACCTTC.

This sequence joins TRBV6-1 and TRBJ1-2; D might be TRBD1 (6 bases). Trimming left V 3 bases short and J 5 bases short, with 19 bases between. The germline V gene has CDR1 MNHNS and CDR2 SASEGT. This CDR3 has 16 amino acids. CDR3 coding DNA: TGTGCCAGCAGTGATCGGACAGCCCAGGTCTGGTATGGCTACACCTTC. Amino acids: CASSDRTAQVWYGYTF.

The V and J genes are TRBV19 and TRBJ2-5, with 9 nucleotides matching TRBD1. The CDR3 is 15 amino acids. V shed 3 bases, J shed 5 bases, and the junction held 7 bases outside the gene matches. The germline CDR1 and CDR2 sequences are LNHDA and SQIVND (reference sequence). CDR3 in DNA: TGTGCCAGTAGTATTGGTACAGGGGGCATGGAGACCCAGTACTTC. It codes for CASSIGTGGMETQYF.

The V gene is TRBV29-1, the J gene TRBJ1-4, with 8 bases that match TRBD1. Unmatched junction bases numbered 10, after V lost 5 bases and J lost 8 bases. The CDR3 is made up of 14 amino acids. CDR1 is SQVTM, CDR2 ANQGSEA, per germline. As DNA, the CDR3 is TGCAGCGTTCTATTCGGACAGGGTGGAGAAAAACTGTTTTTT. This encodes CSVLFGQGGEKLFF. The whole variable domain, filled in from reference TRBV29-1 and TRBJ1-4, reads SAVISQKPSRDICQRGTSLTIQCQVDSQVTMMFWYRQQPGQSLTLIATANQGSEATYESGFVIDKFPISRPNLTFSTLTVSNMSPEDSSIYLCSVLFGQGGEKLFFGSGTQLSVL.

The J gene is TRBJ2-3, the V gene TRBV6-5; TRBD2 aligns across 10 bases. V gave up 0 bases and J gave up 4 bases; unmatched junction bases: 1. Germline lookup yields CDR1 MNHEY and CDR2 SVGAGI. The CDR3 spans 15 residues. The CDR3 DNA sequence: TGTGCCAGCAGTTACTCAGCGGGGGGGCCAGATACGCAGTATTTT. Protein: CASSYSAGGPDTQYF.

The rearrangement joins TRBV15 to TRBJ1-2; D is possibly TRBD1 (5 bases). Trimming shortened V by 1 base and J by 2 bases, and 8 bases separated the two germline ends. This CDR3 has 14 amino acids. Germline V gene lookup returns CDR1 LNHNV and CDR2 YYDKDF (reference sequence). The CDR3 protein is CATSRGQSNYGYTF. The CDR3, as DNA: TGTGCCACCAGCAGAGGACAGAGCAACTATGGCTACACCTTC.

This chain connects TRBV5-1 to TRBJ2-3; D remains ambiguous. Trimming removed 2 bases at V and 5 bases at J, with 6 bases between. Per the germline V gene, CDR1 is SGHRS and CDR2 is YFSETQ. The CDR3 length is 12 residues. CDR3 sequence reads: CASSFLQDTQYF. In DNA, the CDR3 is TGCGCCAGCAGCTTTTTACAAGATACGCAGTATTTT.

The V gene is TRBV29-1, the J gene TRBJ1-2; maybe TRBD1 (5 bases). The CDR3 consists of 13 residues. V lost 5 bases, J lost 6 bases, and 16 bases lay in between. Germline V gene lookup returns CDR1 SQVTM and CDR2 ANQGSEA. The CDR3, as DNA: TGCAGCGTTCGGACCGCAGGGTTAGATGGCTACACCTTC. The encoded protein is CSVRTAGLDGYTF.

The V gene is TRBV18, the J gene TRBJ1-2, with TRBD1 identical over 7 bases. Germline loops: CDR1 KGHSH, CDR2 LQKENI. V was pared by 3 bases and J by 8 bases, with 6 bases of the junction left unmatched. This CDR3 is 13 amino acids long. The CDR3 region is CASSPPTGKGYTF. The DNA of the CDR3 is TGTGCCAGCTCACCTCCGACAGGGAAGGGCTACACCTTC.

V gene TRBV10-3 combines with J gene TRBJ2-2; TRBD2 agrees at 7 bases. There are 14 residues in the CDR3. J lost 5 bases, V lost 0 bases, and 0 bases had no gene match. Germline CDR1 and CDR2: ENHRY and SYGVKD. In nucleotides, the CDR3 is TGTGCCATCAGTGAGTCCGGGAGGACCGGGGAGCTGTTTTTT. Its translation: CAISESGRTGELFF.

V is TRBV7-9 and J is TRBJ1-4, with TRBD1 matching over 9 bases. Germline lookup yields CDR1 SEHNR and CDR2 FQNEAQ (reference sequence). V shed 1 base and J 11 bases; nucleotides not matched to a gene: 2. The CDR3 consists of 13 residues. The CDR3 sequence is CASSLGGQGKLFF. CDR3 coding DNA: TGTGCCAGCAGCTTAGGTGGACAGGGGAAACTGTTTTTT.

The chain links TRBV9 to TRBJ1-1; 8 bases align to TRBD1. With V trimmed by 4 bases and J by 1 base, 3 bases remained unmatched. The germline V gene has CDR1 SGDLS and CDR2 YYNGEE. The CDR3 is made up of 14 amino acids. The CDR3 region has the DNA TGTGCCAGCAGCCCTACAGGGGGGAACACTGAAGCTTTCTTT. Its translation is CASSPTGGNTEAFF.

This chain uses TRBV11-2 with TRBJ1-1; no clear D gene. V was pared by 5 bases and J by 7 bases, with 26 bases between. The CDR3 contains 17 residues. CDR1 is SGHAT and CDR2 is FQNNGV in the germline V gene. DNA for the CDR3: TGTGCCAGCAGCCAATACCGGGTTCCGAGTCTCGTTCTTGAAGCTTTCTTT. This gives the protein CASSQYRVPSLVLEAFF.

The V call is TRBV7-2, the J call TRBJ2-7; perhaps TRBD1 as D (6 bases). CDR1 SGHTA and CDR2 FQGNSA come from the germline V gene. The CDR3 spans 15 residues. V was pared by 3 bases and J by 0 bases, with 12 bases between. The CDR3 DNA reads TGTGCCAGCAGCTTGGTGACAGGAAGCTCCTACGAGCAGTACTTC. Protein sequence: CASSLVTGSSYEQYF.

The J gene is TRBJ2-1, the V gene TRBV5-4; 9 nucleotides agree with TRBD1. The V gene's germline CDR1 is SGHNT and CDR2 YYREEE (reference sequence). This CDR3 region has 13 residues. J gave up 9 bases and V 5 bases, and 6 bases lay outside the gene matches. The CDR3 nucleotides read TGTGCCAGCAGTCGGGACAGGGCTCGTGAGCAGTTCTTC. Residues: CASSRDRAREQFF.